The clone carrying this TCR beta chain has just one count. Antigen specificity is unknown. This sample stems from a study of cytomegalovirus exposure and HLA in healthy donors. Study overall: Samples from HLA-typed donors yielded approximately 80 million unique TCRs in an early data release.

V lost 7 bases and J 5 bases, leaving 17 bases between the germline ends. This CDR3 is built from 15 residues. Per germline, CDR1 SNHLY and CDR2 FYNNEI. The study ran its PCR with 60 Vbeta and 13 Jbeta primers. In the original workflow: A follow-up analysis tallied 65 million to 80 million unique TCR beta chains, about 11 million shared. Some clones are missing from TCRdb's copy, which holds only in-frame ones; the method was immunoSEQ multiplex PCR. Clone size and V and J calls were adopted from that table, with D and trimming inferred from the DNA. The table shows about 140,000 clones, with 60% to 85% occurring only once. General observations from the study: A later analysis associated some 16,000 TCR beta sequences with HLA alleles at a 0.05 false discovery rate. As a later analysis revealed, most CMV-associated TCR beta chains appeared HLA-restricted.

The rearrangement uses TRBV2 and TRBJ2-2, with D perhaps matching TRBD1 (6 bases). This receptor was obtained from a man younger than 35 in good health and CMV-seronegative. The sequencing input was PBMCs. CDR3 in DNA: TGTGCCAGCACTGGGGAGCAGGGGCGGACCGGGGAGCTGTTTTTT. It encodes CASTGEQGRTGELFF.